The rows below give T cell receptor beta chains drawn from one sample of a study of tumor-infiltrating lymphocytes in primary liver carcinoma. MiXCR was run by TCRdb on the multiplex PCR reads, yielding one entry per CDR3 protein. Of about 92,000 distinct CDR3 sequences in the sample, around 70% are singletons; the top ten hold around 30%. Sample: tumor-adjacent normal liver tissue. The receptors originated from a man in his forties with primary liver carcinoma and hepatitis B virus infection. Each CDR3 is given without its conserved first and last residue. Clone sizes are given selectively: once, few, many, or a class where the clone is expanded.

clone_size,j_call,v_call,cdr3_length,cdr3_aa
.,TRBJ2-1,TRBV11-1,13,ASTRAAGIIDEQF
once,TRBJ1-5,TRBV11-2,11,VSSLIDNQPQH
.,TRBJ2-1,TRBV12-2,14,ASHLDTPDRFNEQF
.,TRBJ2-6,TRBV4-1,14,ASSQEASPGANVLT
.,TRBJ2-1,TRBV28,13,ASSRGTSGNHEQF
.,TRBJ1-1,TRBV13,13,ASDKGQGANTETF
.,TRBJ2-7,TRBV7-9,11,AISLDSTYEQY
many,TRBJ2-7,TRBV5-4,15,ASSSAGQASSSYEQY
.,TRBJ2-1,TRBV5-1,14,ASSGTGTGGYNEQF
.,TRBJ2-3,TRBV28,16,ASRHSITGTGGLDTQY
.,TRBJ1-1,TRBV12-3/TRBV12-4,10,VSTLSGTEAS
.,TRBJ2-7,TRBV14,12,ASSLTGSSIEQY
.,TRBJ1-6,TRBV10-3,13,ATSDGGPEGSPLH
once,TRBJ2-4,TRBV2,13,ASNPPRLTGNIQY
.,TRBJ2-1,TRBV20-1,16,SARWGTSGRREYREQF
many,TRBJ2-2,TRBV6-1,14,ATTGLAGGIAGELF
.,TRBJ2-2,TRBV5-6,14,ASSPFGQGITGEPF
.,TRBJ2-3,TRBV6-5,13,ASNPGLAGTDTQY
many,TRBJ2-1,TRBV13,12,ASSGSGLYNEQF
.,TRBJ2-1,TRBV11-2,13,VSSLAGGHYNEQF
medium-sized,TRBJ1-6,TRBV4-2,13,ASSHHRENNSPLH
few,TRBJ2-2,TRBV7-9,13,ASSPGGADTGELF
.,TRBJ2-3,TRBV19,14,ASRDRVTGETDTQY
.,TRBJ2-7,TRBV7-9,14,PSSLTSGTIPYEQY
.,TRBJ2-5,TRBV10-1,11,ASSEECQETQY
.,TRBJ2-7,TRBV11-1,12,ASSVNRGDHKQY
.,TRBJ2-4,TRBV4-1,17,ASSQDSGGSSLAKNIQY
once,TRBJ2-1,TRBV20-1,13,SVPLTSGRGNEQF
few,TRBJ2-5,TRBV9,12,ASSVDLREETQY
.,TRBJ2-1,TRBV11-2,14,ASRSPVGEPYNEQF
.,TRBJ2-2,TRBV6-1,13,DSNEGLGETGELF
few,TRBJ2-3,TRBV7-9,13,ASSFGLASTDTQY
many,TRBJ2-5,TRBV29-1,12,SAAGLAPQETQY
once,TRBJ2-3,TRBV29-1,12,SVEVDSVTDTQY
many,TRBJ1-1,TRBV6-1,11,ASSVWVVTEAF
many,TRBJ2-7,TRBV4-2,14,ASSQVNQGISYEQY
.,TRBJ2-2,TRBV6-1,13,ASSEGQVKTRELF